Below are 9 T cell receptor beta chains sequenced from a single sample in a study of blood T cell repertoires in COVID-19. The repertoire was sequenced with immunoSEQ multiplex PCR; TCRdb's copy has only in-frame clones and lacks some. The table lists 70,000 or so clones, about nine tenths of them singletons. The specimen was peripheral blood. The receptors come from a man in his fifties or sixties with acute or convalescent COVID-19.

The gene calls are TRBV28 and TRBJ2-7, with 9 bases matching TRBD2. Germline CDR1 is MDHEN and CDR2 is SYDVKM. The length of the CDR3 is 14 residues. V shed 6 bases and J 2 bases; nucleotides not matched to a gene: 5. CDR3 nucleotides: TGTGCCAGCAGCGAGCTAGCGGGAACCTACGAGCAGTACTTC. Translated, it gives CASSELAGTYEQYF.

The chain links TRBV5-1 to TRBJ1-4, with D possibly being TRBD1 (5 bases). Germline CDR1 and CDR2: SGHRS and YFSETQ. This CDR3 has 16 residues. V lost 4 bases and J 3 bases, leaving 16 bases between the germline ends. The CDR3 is CASSPEIGGANEKLFF. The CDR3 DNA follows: TGCGCCAGCAGCCCCGAGATTGGGGGGGCTAATGAAAAACTGTTTTTT.

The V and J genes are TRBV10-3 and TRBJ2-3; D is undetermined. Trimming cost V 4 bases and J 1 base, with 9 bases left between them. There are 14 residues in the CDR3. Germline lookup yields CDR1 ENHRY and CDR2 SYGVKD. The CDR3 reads CAISGREGTDTQYF. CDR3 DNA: TGTGCCATCAGTGGTAGAGAGGGCACAGATACGCAGTATTTT.

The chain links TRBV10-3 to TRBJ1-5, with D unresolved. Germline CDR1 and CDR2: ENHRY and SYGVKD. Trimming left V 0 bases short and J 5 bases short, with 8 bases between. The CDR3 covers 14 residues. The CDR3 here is CAISESLGDQPQHF. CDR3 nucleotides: TGTGCCATCAGTGAGTCACTGGGCGATCAGCCCCAGCATTTT.

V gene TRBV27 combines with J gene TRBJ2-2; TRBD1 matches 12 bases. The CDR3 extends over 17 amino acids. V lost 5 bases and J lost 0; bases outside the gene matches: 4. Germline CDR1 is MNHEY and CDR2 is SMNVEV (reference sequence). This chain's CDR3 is CASSVGQGAANTGELFF. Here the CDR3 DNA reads TGTGCCAGCAGTGTGGGACAGGGGGCCGCGAACACCGGGGAGCTGTTTTTT.

CDR3 sequence reads: CASSLESAQETQYF. The DNA for the CDR3 is TGTGCCAGCAGCTTAGAGTCAGCGCAAGAGACCCAGTACTTC. The rearrangement uses TRBV11-2 and TRBJ2-5; D gene ambiguous. CDR1 is SGHAT, CDR2 FQNNGV, per germline. V lost 0 bases and J 2 bases, leaving 7 bases between the germline ends. This CDR3 contains 14 residues.

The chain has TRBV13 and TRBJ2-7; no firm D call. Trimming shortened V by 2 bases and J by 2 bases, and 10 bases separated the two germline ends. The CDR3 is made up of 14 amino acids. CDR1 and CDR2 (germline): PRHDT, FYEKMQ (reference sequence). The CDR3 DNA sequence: TGTGCCAGCAGCTTACTGCCAGGCCCCTACGAGCAGTACTTC. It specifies CASSLLPGPYEQYF.

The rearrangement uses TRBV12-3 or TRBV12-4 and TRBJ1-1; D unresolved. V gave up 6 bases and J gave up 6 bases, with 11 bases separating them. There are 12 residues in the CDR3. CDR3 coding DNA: TGTGCCAGCAGGACGACTAACGCTGAAGCTTTCTTT. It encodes CASRTTNAEAFF.

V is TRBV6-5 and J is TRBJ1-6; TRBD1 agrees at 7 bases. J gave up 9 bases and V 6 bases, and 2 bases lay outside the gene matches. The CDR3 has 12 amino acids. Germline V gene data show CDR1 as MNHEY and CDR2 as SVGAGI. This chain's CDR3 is CASSGTASPLHF. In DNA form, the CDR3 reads TGTGCCAGCAGCGGGACAGCTTCACCCCTCCACTTT.